Reported below is one T cell receptor beta chain. Its antigen is unidentified. The length of the CDR3 is 16 residues. The V and J ends lost 6 bases and 4 bases, in that order; junction bases with no gene match: 12. Unique molecular identifiers were present in the TCR beta cDNA libraries. The yield from roughly 1 to 10 million T cells was 500,000 or so cDNA molecules in total. TCRdb re-analysed the PCR reads in MiXCR, keeping a single row per CDR3 protein. The sample shows 550,000 to 700,000 distinct CDR3 sequences, around 47% of them seen only once. This entry comes from a study of post-analysis software for immune sequencing data. Study in general: Disease courses included relapsing-remitting, secondary progressive and progressive-relapsing multiple sclerosis.

Overall study findings and caveats: Those with multiple sclerosis, the patient group, showed significantly lower normalized Chao1 diversity than controls. Strong same-batch co-clustering of samples appeared with F measure clustering. Roughly 5 TRBV segments, TRBV5-6, TRBV5-1 and TRBV20-1 among them, were found more frequent in patients than controls.

The sequenced material came from blood. The chain employs TRBV12-3 or TRBV12-4 and TRBJ2-1; 7 nucleotides agree with TRBD2. This receptor was obtained from a girl aged 10-17 years with multiple sclerosis. CDR3 sequence reads: CASRWGELANYNEQFF. The CDR3 nucleotides read TGTGCCAGCAGATGGGGCGAACTAGCGAATTACAATGAGCAGTTCTTC.